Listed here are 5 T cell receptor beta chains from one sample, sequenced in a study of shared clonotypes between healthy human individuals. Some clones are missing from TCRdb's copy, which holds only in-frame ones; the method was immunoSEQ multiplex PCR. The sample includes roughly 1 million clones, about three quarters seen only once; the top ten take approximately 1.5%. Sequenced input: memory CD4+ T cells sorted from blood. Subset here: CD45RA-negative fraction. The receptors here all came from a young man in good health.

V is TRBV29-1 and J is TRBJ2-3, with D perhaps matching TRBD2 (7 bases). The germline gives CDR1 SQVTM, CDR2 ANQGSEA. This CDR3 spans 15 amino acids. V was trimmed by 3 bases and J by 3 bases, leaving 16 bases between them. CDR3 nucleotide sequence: TGCAGCGTTGAGGAGGGAGGGGGTACGACAGATACGCAGTATTTT. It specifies CSVEEGGGTTDTQYF.

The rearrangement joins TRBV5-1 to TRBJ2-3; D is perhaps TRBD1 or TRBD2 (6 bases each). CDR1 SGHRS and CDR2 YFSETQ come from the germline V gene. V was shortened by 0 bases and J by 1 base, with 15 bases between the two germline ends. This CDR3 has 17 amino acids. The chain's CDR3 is CASSLAGGGFGTDTQYF. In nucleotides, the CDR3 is TGCGCCAGCAGCTTGGCCGGAGGGGGATTCGGCACAGATACGCAGTATTTT.

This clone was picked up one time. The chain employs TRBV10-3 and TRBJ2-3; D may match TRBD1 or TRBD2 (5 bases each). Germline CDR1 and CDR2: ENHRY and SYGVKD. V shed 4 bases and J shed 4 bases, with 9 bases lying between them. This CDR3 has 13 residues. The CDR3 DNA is TGTGCCATCAGTGCTGGGGACCCAGATACGCAGTATTTT. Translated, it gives CAISAGDPDTQYF.

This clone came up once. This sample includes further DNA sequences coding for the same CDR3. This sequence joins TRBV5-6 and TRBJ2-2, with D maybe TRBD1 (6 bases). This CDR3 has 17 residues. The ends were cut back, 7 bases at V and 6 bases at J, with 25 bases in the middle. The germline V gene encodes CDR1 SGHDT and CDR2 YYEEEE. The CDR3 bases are TGTGCCAGCGCCTTACAACGAGGGGGATATCGGTCCGGGGAGCTGTTTTTT. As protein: CASALQRGGYRSGELFF.

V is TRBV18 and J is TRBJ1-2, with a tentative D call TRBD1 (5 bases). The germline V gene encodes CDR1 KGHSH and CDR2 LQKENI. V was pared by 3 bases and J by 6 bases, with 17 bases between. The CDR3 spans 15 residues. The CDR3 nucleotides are TGTGCCAGCTCACCTTATAGCAAAGGGGATAATGGCTACACCTTC. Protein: CASSPYSKGDNGYTF.